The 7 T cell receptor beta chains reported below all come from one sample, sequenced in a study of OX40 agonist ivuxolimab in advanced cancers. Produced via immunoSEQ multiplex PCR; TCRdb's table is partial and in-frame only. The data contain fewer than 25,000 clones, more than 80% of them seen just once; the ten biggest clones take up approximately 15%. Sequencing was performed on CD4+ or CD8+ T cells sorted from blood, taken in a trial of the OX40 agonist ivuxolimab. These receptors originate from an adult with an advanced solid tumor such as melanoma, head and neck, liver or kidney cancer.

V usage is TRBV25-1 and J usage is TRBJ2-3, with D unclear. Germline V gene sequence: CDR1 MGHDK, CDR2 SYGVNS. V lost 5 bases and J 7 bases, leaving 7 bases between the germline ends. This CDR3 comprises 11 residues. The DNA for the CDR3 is TGTGCCAGCAGTCCTCTGAATACGCAGTATTTT. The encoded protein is CASSPLNTQYF. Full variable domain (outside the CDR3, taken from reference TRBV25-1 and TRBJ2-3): EADIYQTPRYLVIGTGKKITLECSQTMGHDKMYWYQQDPGMELHLIHYSYGVNSTEKGDLSSESTVSRIRTEHFPLTLESARPSHTSQYLCASSPLNTQYFGPGTRLTVL.

The CDR3: CASSIFGNFSPLHF. DNA for the CDR3: TGTGCCAGTAGTATCTTCGGGAATTTTTCACCCCTCCACTTT. This chain links TRBV19 with TRBJ1-6; no clear D gene. The CDR3 is 14 residues long. V dropped 3 bases and J dropped 9 bases, with 12 bases sitting between them. Germline CDR1 LNHDA, CDR2 SQIVND (reference sequence).

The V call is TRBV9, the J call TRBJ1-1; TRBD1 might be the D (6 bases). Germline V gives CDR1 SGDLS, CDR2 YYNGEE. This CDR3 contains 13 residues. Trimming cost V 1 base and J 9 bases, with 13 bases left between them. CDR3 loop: CASSVFGRGQAFF. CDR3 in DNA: TGTGCCAGCAGCGTATTTGGGCGGGGGCAAGCTTTCTTT.

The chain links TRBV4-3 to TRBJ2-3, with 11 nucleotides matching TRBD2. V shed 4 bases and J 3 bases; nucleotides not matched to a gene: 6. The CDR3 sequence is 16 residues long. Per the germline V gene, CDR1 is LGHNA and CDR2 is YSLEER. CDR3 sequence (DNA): TGCGCCAGCAGCCCCGGACTAGCGGGTATAACAGATACGCAGTATTTT. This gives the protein CASSPGLAGITDTQYF.

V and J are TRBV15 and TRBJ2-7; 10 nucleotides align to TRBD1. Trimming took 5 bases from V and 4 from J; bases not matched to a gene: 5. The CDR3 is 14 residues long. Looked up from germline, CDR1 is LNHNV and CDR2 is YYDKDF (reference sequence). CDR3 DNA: TGTGCCACCAGCCGGGACAGGGGTGCGTACGAGCAGTACTTC. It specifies CATSRDRGAYEQYF.

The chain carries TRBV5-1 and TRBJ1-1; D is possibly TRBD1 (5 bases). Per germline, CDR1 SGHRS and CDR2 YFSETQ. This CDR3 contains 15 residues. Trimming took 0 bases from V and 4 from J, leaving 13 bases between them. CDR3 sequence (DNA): TGCGCCAGCAGCTTGGCCGGGGCCGGGGGCACTGAAGCTTTCTTT. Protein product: CASSLAGAGGTEAFF.

CDR3 region: CASGIGWQPQHF. CDR3 sequence (DNA): TGTGCCAGCGGGATAGGGTGGCAGCCCCAGCATTTT. V gene TRBV6-5 combines with J gene TRBJ1-5, with D unresolved. The CDR3 totals 12 residues. Germline CDR1 MNHEY, CDR2 SVGAGI. Trimming stripped 8 bases from V and 7 bases from J, with 12 bases between.